Sequencing of this T cell receptor (beta chain) was carried out in a study of blood T cell repertoires in COVID-19. The wider study: Samples taken during acute and convalescent COVID-19 were collected in the United States, Italy and Spain. In each case, the material was cDNA or gDNA derived from T cells, B-cell-depleted T cells, or PBMCs.

V lost 2 bases and J 7 bases, leaving 12 bases between the germline ends. This CDR3 spans 14 amino acids. CDR1 is MNHNS, CDR2 SASEGT, per germline. As originally analysed: Reference gene primer amplification in the assay estimated nucleated cell counts. The protocol was immunoSEQ multiplex PCR, while the TCRdb copy is restricted to in-frame clones and leaves out a portion. V and J calls and clone size follow that table, whereas D and trimming were derived from the DNA. The profile covers roughly 73,000 clones, with more than 90% appearing a single time and approximately 1.6% taken by the ten largest.

The chain uses TRBV6-1 and TRBJ1-3; D is ambiguous. Input material: peripheral blood. This receptor was taken from a man aged 45 to 65 with acute or convalescent COVID-19. CDR3 residues: CASSESNGVNTIYF. Here the CDR3 DNA reads TGTGCCAGCAGTGAATCGAACGGGGTTAACACCATATATTTT.